Presented here are 31 T cell receptor beta chains from one specimen sequenced in a study of shared clonotypes between healthy human individuals. Generated by immunoSEQ multiplex PCR, the TCRdb table keeps only in-frame clones and is missing some. This table has millions of clones, over 85% appearing once. Terminally differentiated effector memory CD45RA+ cells were excluded by CCR7 positive selection of CD45RO-negative cells. The sample was naive CD8+ T cells sorted from blood. Source of these receptors: a man between 18 and 29 years old in good health.

A single count supports this clone. This chain joins TRBV29-1 and TRBJ1-2; D is unclear. Between the trimmed V and J ends, which lost 4 bases and 3 bases, there was a span of 12 bases. The length of the CDR3 is 13 residues. Germline assignment: CDR1 SQVTM and CDR2 ANQGSEA. DNA of the CDR3: TGCAGCGTTGTCCCCCGGGATGACTATGGCTACACCTTC. Translated, it gives CSVVPRDDYGYTF.

This sequence joins TRBV2 and TRBJ1-6; D is unresolved. The CDR3 extends over 12 amino acids. Trimming stripped 7 bases from V and 7 bases from J, with 8 bases between. Germline loops: CDR1 SNHLY, CDR2 FYNNEI. CDR3 nucleotides: TGTGCCAGCACAGAAGGGAATTCACCCCTCCACTTT. Translated: CASTEGNSPLHF.

The chain recombines TRBV5-4 with TRBJ1-3; 7 bases line up with TRBD1. With V trimmed by 4 bases and J by 4 bases, 5 bases remained unmatched. Germline CDR1 SGHNT, CDR2 YYREEE (reference sequence). This CDR3 region has 14 residues. This chain's CDR3 is CASSTPQGGNTIYF. The CDR3 DNA sequence: TGTGCCAGCAGCACACCACAGGGGGGAAACACCATATATTTT.

The CDR3 spells CASSAEGQMTNEQFF. As DNA, the CDR3 is TGTGCCAGCAGCGCAGAGGGACAGATGACGAATGAGCAGTTCTTC. The rearrangement links TRBV9 to TRBJ2-1; TRBD1 aligns across 7 bases. V lost 3 bases and J lost 7; bases outside the gene matches: 10. The CDR3 runs 15 residues. From germline, CDR1 is SGDLS and CDR2 YYNGEE. Supplemented by reference TRBV9 and TRBJ2-1, the full variable domain reads DSGVTQTPKHLITATGQRVTLRCSPRSGDLSVYWYQQSLDQGLQFLIQYYNGEERAKGNILERFSAQQFPDLHSELNLSSLELGDSALYFCASSAEGQMTNEQFFGPGTRLTVL.

Details on this clone: The sample has other DNA sequences that encode this CDR3 too. The rearrangement uses TRBV11-2 and TRBJ1-5; D remains ambiguous. Between the trimmed V and J ends, which lost 1 base and 2 bases, there was a span of 6 bases. This CDR3 is 14 amino acids long. The germline V gene has CDR1 SGHAT and CDR2 FQNNGV. CDR3 DNA: TGTGCCAGCAGCTTAGGGGCTGGCAATCAGCCCCAGCATTTT. Its protein is CASSLGAGNQPQHF. Full variable domain (rest looked up from reference TRBV11-2 and TRBJ1-5): EAGVAQSPRYKIIEKRQSVAFWCNPISGHATLYWYQQILGQGPKLLIQFQNNGVVDDSQLPKDRFSAERLKGVDSTLKIQPAKLEDSAVYLCASSLGAGNQPQHFGDGTRLSIL.

CDR3 DNA sequence: TGTGCCAGCACCCTCCCGGGGACCAACACTGAAGCTTTCTTT. Translated, it gives CASTLPGTNTEAFF. V and J are TRBV7-9 and TRBJ1-1; maybe TRBD1 (5 bases). Germline V gene sequence: CDR1 SEHNR, CDR2 FQNEAQ (reference sequence). This CDR3 comprises 14 residues. The V and J ends lost 7 bases and 2 bases respectively, with 14 bases between them.

The chain links TRBV5-5 to TRBJ1-4; D not resolved. This CDR3 is built from 13 residues. In germline, CDR1 is SGHKS, CDR2 YYEKEE (reference sequence). V was shortened by 2 bases and J by 3 bases, with 5 bases between the two germline ends. The CDR3 is CASSFEANEKLFF. CDR3 in DNA: TGTGCCAGCAGCTTCGAGGCTAATGAAAAACTGTTTTTT.

V is TRBV6-5 and J is TRBJ2-7; 13 bases are shared with TRBD2. This CDR3 has 15 amino acids. Germline trimming cut 5 bases from V and 2 bases from J; bases unmatched to any gene: 3. The germline gives CDR1 MNHEY, CDR2 SVGAGI. Written as DNA, the CDR3 is TGTGCCAGCAGTCAACTAGCGGGAGGGACCTACGAGCAGTACTTC. Translating gives CASSQLAGGTYEQYF.

This clone was recorded only once. V gene TRBV2 combines with J gene TRBJ1-4; possible D gene TRBD1, 5 bases. V gave up 3 bases and J gave up 1 base, with 18 bases separating them. The CDR3 is made up of 18 amino acids. Per germline, CDR1 SNHLY and CDR2 FYNNEI. CDR3 amino acids: CASSDSREGVGTNEKLFF. The CDR3, as DNA: TGTGCCAGCAGTGACTCCAGGGAAGGAGTTGGAACTAATGAAAAACTGTTTTTT.

This clone was observed a single time. The chain recombines TRBV4-3 with TRBJ2-7, with D uncertain. This CDR3 spans 15 amino acids. Germline assignment: CDR1 LGHNA and CDR2 YSLEER. V was pared by 1 base and J by 1 base, with 11 bases between. The chain's CDR3 is CASSQVASESYEQYF. CDR3 nucleotide sequence: TGCGCCAGCAGCCAAGTGGCTAGTGAATCCTACGAGCAGTACTTC.

In its sample, this clone was seen once. V is TRBV5-5 and J is TRBJ1-4; 9 bases map to TRBD1. Trimming took 4 bases from V and 8 from J; bases not matched to a gene: 12. The germline CDR1 and CDR2 sequences are SGHKS and YYEKEE (reference sequence). The CDR3 length is 16 residues. The CDR3 bases are TGTGCCAGCAGCAGGCCGCCGGGACAGGGCCGGGAAAAACTGTTTTTT. Its translation: CASSRPPGQGREKLFF.

About this clone: The sample contains more than one DNA sequence encoding this CDR3. The rearrangement joins TRBV7-8 to TRBJ2-1; weak D call: TRBD2 (6 bases). Germline V lookup: CDR1 SGHVS, CDR2 FQNEAQ. The length of the CDR3 is 14 residues. The V end was cut by 3 bases, the J end by 7 bases, with 13 bases between. CDR3 nucleotide sequence: TGTGCCAGCAGCTTGGCGTTGACTAGAAATGAGCAGTTCTTC. Translated, it gives CASSLALTRNEQFF.

In this sample, this clone turned up once. The chain is built from TRBV5-1 and TRBJ1-1; 10 positions match TRBD1. V shed 6 bases and J 6 bases; nucleotides not matched to a gene: 14. This CDR3 spans 16 amino acids. The germline V gene encodes CDR1 SGHRS and CDR2 YFSETQ. The CDR3 DNA reads as TGCGCCAGCACTCTAGGGACAGGGGCCTACCTGGCTGAAGCTTTCTTT. Amino acids: CASTLGTGAYLAEAFF.

Here the CDR3 reads CASSTGTVYGYTF. The CDR3 nucleotides are TGTGCCAGCAGCACCGGGACGGTCTATGGCTACACCTTC. The chain links TRBV5-6 to TRBJ1-2, with D tentatively TRBD1 (5 bases). This CDR3 region has 13 residues. Trimming pared 4 bases from V and 4 bases from J, leaving 11 bases between. Germline assignment: CDR1 SGHDT and CDR2 YYEEEE.

V is TRBV27 and J is TRBJ2-7, with 7 bases that match TRBD1. Germline V gene data show CDR1 as MNHEY and CDR2 as SMNVEV (reference sequence). V shed 8 bases and J 5 bases; nucleotides not matched to a gene: 9. The CDR3 consists of 13 residues. The DNA for the CDR3 is TGTGCCAGCTCCCCGACAGGGAACCACGAGCAGTACTTC. Amino acid sequence: CASSPTGNHEQYF.

The rearrangement uses TRBV11-2 and TRBJ2-3, with D perhaps TRBD2 (7 bases). The CDR3 covers 16 residues. Per the germline V gene, CDR1 is SGHAT and CDR2 is FQNNGV. Trimming took off 2 bases at V and 6 bases at J, with 18 bases between the two ends. CDR3 amino acids: CASSLIGEGVRDTQYF. The CDR3 coding sequence is TGTGCCAGCAGCTTAATAGGGGAGGGGGTTCGGGATACGCAGTATTTT.

The CDR3 sequence: CASSYSRPFYEQYF. The CDR3 DNA reads TGTGCCAGCAGTTACTCGCGGCCGTTCTACGAGCAGTACTTC. The chain has TRBV6-5 and TRBJ2-7; D uncertain. The germline CDR1 and CDR2 sequences are MNHEY and SVGAGI. V gave up 0 bases and J gave up 3 bases, with 9 bases separating them. The CDR3 loop spans 14 amino acids.

With respect to this clone: Other DNA sequences in the same sample also yield this CDR3. V gene TRBV7-9 combines with J gene TRBJ2-7; D ambiguous. The CDR3 has 12 amino acids. The germline V gene has CDR1 SEHNR and CDR2 FQNEAQ (reference sequence). V dropped 3 bases and J dropped 5 bases, with 8 bases sitting between them. CDR3 region: CASSFGVNEQYF. The CDR3 region has the DNA TGTGCCAGCAGCTTTGGTGTTAACGAGCAGTACTTC.

This clone occurred once. J is TRBJ2-7 and V is TRBV11-2; 8 nucleotides line up with TRBD2. Germline CDR1 SGHAT, CDR2 FQNNGV. The CDR3 spans 16 residues. J lost 2 bases, V lost 0 bases, and 6 bases had no gene match. The CDR3 region is CASSLDLSGGAYEQYF. The CDR3 nucleotides read TGTGCCAGCAGCTTAGATTTAAGCGGGGGAGCCTACGAGCAGTACTTC.

This CDR3 reads CASSQDGGPSNSPLHF. The CDR3 DNA follows: TGCGCCAGCAGCCAAGATGGAGGACCAAGTAATTCACCCCTCCACTTT. The rearrangement uses TRBV4-3 and TRBJ1-6; no clear D gene. This CDR3 spans 16 amino acids. Trimming shortened V by 0 bases and J by 6 bases, and 12 bases separated the two germline ends. Germline V lookup: CDR1 LGHNA, CDR2 YSLEER.

This sequence joins TRBV30 and TRBJ1-1; no definite D call. Trimming cost V 1 base and J 3 bases, with 6 bases left between them. From germline, CDR1 is GTSNPN and CDR2 SVGIG (reference sequence). CDR3 length: 12 residues. CDR3 sequence (DNA): TGTGCCTGGAGTGAGCAGGACACTGAAGCTTTCTTT. It translates to CAWSEQDTEAFF. The full variable domain, in which reference TRBV30 and TRBJ1-1 provide the parts outside the CDR3, is SQTIHQWPATLVQPVGSPLSLECTVEGTSNPNLYWYRQAAGRGLQLLFYSVGIGQISSEVPQNLSASRPQDRQFILSSKKLLLSDSGFYLCAWSEQDTEAFFGQGTRLTVV.

This chain links TRBV10-3 with TRBJ1-2; tentatively, D is TRBD1 (5 bases). Germline V gene data show CDR1 as ENHRY and CDR2 as SYGVKD. This CDR3 is built from 12 residues. Deletions cut 8 bases from V and 5 bases from J, with 12 bases between. The CDR3 is CAIRGDRYGYTF. The CDR3 bases are TGTGCCATCCGGGGGGATCGGTATGGCTACACCTTC.

The chain uses TRBV7-9 and TRBJ2-4; possibly TRBD1 for D (6 bases). CDR3 length equals 13 residues. Per germline, CDR1 SEHNR and CDR2 FQNEAQ (reference sequence). V was cut by 4 bases and J by 9 bases, with 13 bases left in between. In nucleotides, the CDR3 is TGTGCCAGCAGCTGGGGGCCCGAGGGCATTCAGTACTTC. It translates to CASSWGPEGIQYF.

The gene calls are TRBV27 and TRBJ1-1; the D gene is possibly TRBD1 (6 bases). Germline lookup yields CDR1 MNHEY and CDR2 SMNVEV (reference sequence). V lost 5 bases, J lost 6 bases, and 13 bases lay in between. The CDR3 sequence is 13 residues long. The CDR3 here is CASSKQGTAEAFF. The CDR3 coding sequence is TGTGCCAGCAGTAAACAGGGTACCGCTGAAGCTTTCTTT.

V usage is TRBV11-2 and J usage is TRBJ2-1, with 9 bases fitting TRBD2. The germline V gene encodes CDR1 SGHAT and CDR2 FQNNGV. With V trimmed by 10 bases and J by 5 bases, 6 bases remained unmatched. The CDR3 covers 13 residues. The CDR3 loop is CAIVAGGDNEQFF. The CDR3 nucleotides are TGTGCCATAGTGGCGGGAGGGGACAATGAGCAGTTCTTC.

The V gene is TRBV4-1, the J gene TRBJ2-7; D may be TRBD1 or TRBD2 (5 bases each). Germline CDR1 is MGHRA and CDR2 is YSYEKL. The CDR3 consists of 16 residues. V shed 4 bases and J shed 5 bases, with 21 bases lying between them. The CDR3 sequence is CASSPQARQTRDEQYF. In DNA, the CDR3 is TGCGCCAGCAGCCCACAAGCCCGACAGACGCGGGACGAGCAGTACTTC.

V is TRBV7-3 and J is TRBJ2-5; the D is unclear. V gave up 4 bases and J gave up 1 base, with 10 bases separating them. The CDR3 runs to 14 residues. Germline values: CDR1 SGHTA, CDR2 FQGTGA. CDR3 amino acids: CASSSGTAQETQYF. CDR3 nucleotides: TGTGCCAGCAGCTCTGGAACCGCCCAAGAGACCCAGTACTTC.

The V gene is TRBV13, the J gene TRBJ2-1; unclear D gene. Germline CDR1 PRHDT, CDR2 FYEKMQ (reference sequence). V was clipped by 0 bases and J by 2 bases, with 5 bases between them. The length of the CDR3 is 14 residues. Here the CDR3 reads CASSLGKAYNEQFF. In nucleotides, the CDR3 is TGTGCCAGCAGCTTAGGCAAAGCCTACAATGAGCAGTTCTTC.

In DNA, the CDR3 is TGTGCCAGCAGCTTAGAGAGCGGGGGAAGTGAGCAGTTCTTC. Encoded protein: CASSLESGGSEQFF. The rearrangement uses TRBV11-1 and TRBJ2-1, with 8 positions matching TRBD2. Germline lookup yields CDR1 SGHAT and CDR2 FQDESV (reference sequence). Losses at the gene ends were 1 base for V and 9 bases for J; bases not matched to a gene: 5. The CDR3 totals 14 residues.

Concerning this clone: The same CDR3 can be traced to other DNA sequences in this sample. The V and J genes are TRBV6-1 and TRBJ2-7, with unresolved D. The CDR3 spans 10 residues. Germline V gives CDR1 MNHNS, CDR2 SASEGT. V was trimmed by 6 bases and J by 4 bases, leaving 4 bases between them. The CDR3 sequence: CASSLYEQYF. CDR3 coding DNA: TGTGCCAGCAGCTTATACGAGCAGTACTTC.

CDR3 nucleotide sequence: TGCGCCAGCAGCCAAGAGTCCGGAGGCACAGGGTCTTCGAATGAAGATACGCAGTATTTT. Protein: CASSQESGGTGSSNEDTQYF. The chain links TRBV4-3 to TRBJ2-3; possibly TRBD1 for D (6 bases). V was trimmed by 0 bases and J by 5 bases, leaving 27 bases between them. This CDR3 contains 20 residues. Germline lookup yields CDR1 LGHNA and CDR2 YSLEER.